This TCR beta chain was profiled in a study of PD-1 blockade in classical Hodgkin lymphoma. Assay used: immunoSEQ multiplex PCR; TCRdb lists only in-frame clones, some missing. Of about 41,000 clones in the sample, roughly 70% were seen once. Study observations and caveats: According to reports, newly diagnosed patients had lower baseline TCR diversity than healthy donors, and relapsed/refractory patients had lower baseline TCR diversity still.

Relapses following autologous stem cell transplantation were seen in all patients, with brentuximab vedotin exposure varying. Best responses included complete response and partial response; otherwise, the best response was progressive disease. The CDR3 sequence is 13 residues long. Trimming stripped 1 base from V and 9 bases from J, with 10 bases between. In germline, CDR1 is SGHVS, CDR2 FNYEAQ. Concerning this clone itself: Its antigen is currently unknown.

This sequence joins TRBV7-6 and TRBJ1-5; D is uncertain. The sequence was collected from a human donor with classical Hodgkin lymphoma. The source material was peripheral blood mononuclear cells (PBMCs), sampled at baseline. The CDR3 coding sequence is TGTGCCAGCAGCTTAGATAGGCAATGGCCCCAGCATTTT. Protein sequence: CASSLDRQWPQHF.